This TCR beta chain came from a study of technical replicates of blood from several donors. Some clones are missing from TCRdb's copy, which holds only in-frame ones; the method was immunoSEQ multiplex PCR. The top ten hold roughly 0.36% of the sample, which has under 85,000 clones, 85% to 95% seen once. Deletions cut 8 bases from V and 4 bases from J, with 12 bases between. Germline V gene lookup returns CDR1 SNHLY and CDR2 FYNNEI. The CDR3 has 13 amino acids. The sequencing input was T cells isolated from PBMCs. The chain links TRBV2 to TRBJ1-3; tentative D call: TRBD1 (5 bases). This TCR was sampled from a human donor in good health. CDR3 DNA: TGTGCCAGCGGCGGAGGGGACGGAAACACCATATATTTT. Its protein product is CASGGGDGNTIYF.